This TCR beta chain was sequenced in a study of blood T cell repertoires in COVID-19. Study-level background: The United States, Italy and Spain supplied acute and convalescent COVID-19 samples. T cells, B-cell-depleted T cells, or PBMCs provided the cDNA or gDNA that served as material.

Per the original data handling: Amplification of reference gene primers provided the estimated nucleated cell counts. The protocol was immunoSEQ multiplex PCR, while the TCRdb copy is restricted to in-frame clones and leaves out a portion. D and trimming come from the DNA, and the V and J calls and clone size come from that table. This table has under 140,000 clones, approximately 79% appearing once. The sequence was collected from a woman aged 80 or older with active or convalescent COVID-19. The sequenced material came from peripheral blood.

This CDR3 is CASRKNPGEGGYTF. The CDR3 nucleotides are TGTGCCAGCAGGAAAAACCCAGGGGAAGGTGGCTACACCTTC. The V call is TRBV9, the J call TRBJ1-2; perhaps TRBD1 as D (6 bases). The germline CDR1 and CDR2 sequences are SGDLS and YYNGEE. The CDR3 length is 14 residues. Trimming took 5 bases from V and 7 from J, leaving 18 bases between them.